Listed below are T cell receptor beta chains from one sample, sequenced in a study of cytomegalovirus exposure and HLA in healthy donors. Assay: immunoSEQ multiplex PCR; the TCRdb copy retains only in-frame clones and omits some. The sample comprises around 230,000 clones, approximately 78% of which are singletons, and approximately 0.49% rests with the top ten. Sequencing input: PBMCs. Receptors originate from a boy younger than 18 in good health and CMV-seronegative. CDR3s include the opening cysteine and the closing phenylalanine or tryptophan. Each record gives: D gene, V gene, clone size, CDR3 length, J gene, CDR3 DNA, CDR3 protein. The D gene is left open where the match is weak. For some rows the clone size is stated as once, few or many, or as a class when expanded; others skip it.

TRBD1	TRBV4-2	.	12	TRBJ1-6	TGTGCCAGCAGCCCCGACAGGGGAGGCATCCACTTT	CASSPDRGGIHF
TRBD2	TRBV4-1	.	17	TRBJ2-7	TGCGCCAGCAGCCTACGGGCCGGGACTAGCGGAACCTACGAGCAGTACTTC	CASSLRAGTSGTYEQYF
TRBD1	TRBV7-9	.	13	TRBJ1-3	TGTGCCAGCAAAACAGGGGCAGGAAACACCATATATTTT	CASKTGAGNTIYF
.	TRBV7-9	.	14	TRBJ1-1	TGTGCCAGCAGCTTCGGGGGGATGAACACTGAAGCTTTCTTT	CASSFGGMNTEAFF
.	TRBV19	.	11	TRBJ1-1	TGTGCCAGTATCTGGGCCACTGAAGCTTTCTTT	CASIWATEAFF
TRBD2	TRBV4-1	.	15	TRBJ2-5	TGCGCCAGCAGCCGCGTTCTAGCGGGGGGGCGTACCCAGTACTTC	CASSRVLAGGRTQYF
TRBD2	TRBV4-2	.	15	TRBJ2-7	TGTGCCAGCAGCCAAGTGACGGGGAGGGGCCACGAGCAGTACTTC	CASSQVTGRGHEQYF
TRBD2	TRBV19	.	13	TRBJ2-1	TGTGCCAGTAGTTCCGCTCGGGAGGGCGAGCAGTTCTTC	CASSSAREGEQFF
.	TRBV9	few	13	TRBJ1-3	TGTGCCAGCAGCGTAGAAGGGGAGGACACCATATATTTT	CASSVEGEDTIYF
.	TRBV4-2	.	15	TRBJ2-3	TGTGCCAGCAGCCAAGTCGGGAGAGGCACAGATACGCAGTATTTT	CASSQVGRGTDTQYF
TRBD2	TRBV7-7	.	17	TRBJ2-1	TGTGCTAGCAGCGACCGACTAGCGGGGGGGCCTGTCCATGAGCAGTTCTTC	CASSDRLAGGPVHEQFF
TRBD2	TRBV11-2	.	14	TRBJ2-1	TGTGCCAGCACCCGAGGGAGGGCCTACAATGAGCAGTTCTTC	CASTRGRAYNEQFF
TRBD2	TRBV2	.	15	TRBJ2-5	TGTGCCAGCCAACGTAGGACTAGCGGGCAAGAGACCCAGTACTTC	CASQRRTSGQETQYF
.	TRBV27	.	15	TRBJ2-1	TGTGCCAGCAGCTCCCCGGCCAGGGCCCTTCATGAGCAGTTCTTC	CASSSPARALHEQFF
TRBD2	TRBV29-1	.	14	TRBJ2-7	TGCAGCGTGGCTACTAGCGGGAGATCCTACGAGCAGTACTTC	CSVATSGRSYEQYF
.	TRBV6-5	.	15	TRBJ1-3	TGTGCCAGCGGTCGAGGAGGGAGCTCTGGAAACACCATATATTTT	CASGRGGSSGNTIYF
TRBD2	TRBV4-1	.	17	TRBJ2-3	TGCGCCAGCAGCCAGGGGCAACTAGCGTCTAGCACAGATACGCAGTATTTT	CASSQGQLASSTDTQYF
.	TRBV5-6	.	14	TRBJ1-4	TGTGCCAGCAGCTTGGCCGGAGAGTCCGGAGGACTGTTTTTT	CASSLAGESGGLFF
TRBD2	TRBV6-5	.	15	TRBJ2-1	TGTGCCAGCACCCTAGCGGGGGGGTCCTACAATGAGCAGTTCTTC	CASTLAGGSYNEQFF
.	TRBV7-2	.	16	TRBJ2-7	TGTGCCAGCAGCCCGGACAGAGTTATTGCAGGCTACGAGCAGTACTTC	CASSPDRVIAGYEQYF
.	TRBV29-1	.	15	TRBJ2-7	TGCAGCGTCGGACCGGACAGACATATGTTCTACGAGCAGTACTTC	CSVGPDRHMFYEQYF
.	TRBV2	.	13	TRBJ1-2	TGTGCCAGCAGTCCCGGAGCAGGGTTAGGCTACACCTTC	CASSPGAGLGYTF
.	TRBV2	.	12	TRBJ1-4	TGTGCCAGCCAGGGGATCAATGAAAAACTGTTTTTT	CASQGINEKLFF
TRBD1	TRBV27	.	15	TRBJ1-6	TGTGCCAGCAGCGGACAGGGGGTACCTAATTCACCCCTCCACTTT	CASSGQGVPNSPLHF
TRBD1	TRBV7-7	.	16	TRBJ1-4	TGTGCCAGCAGCTTAGAGGCCGGGACAGGGGCGGAAAAACTGTTTTTT	CASSLEAGTGAEKLFF
.	TRBV5-1	.	13	TRBJ1-5	TGCGCCAGCAGCTTTCAGGGTGATCAGCCCCAGCATTTT	CASSFQGDQPQHF
.	TRBV15	.	16	TRBJ1-5	TGTGCCACCAGCAGAGAACCAGGGAAGGTGTTTCAGCCCCAGCATTTT	CATSREPGKVFQPQHF